This T cell receptor (beta chain) is drawn from a study of blood T cell repertoires in COVID-19. Study as a whole: Researchers got acute and convalescent COVID-19 samples from the United States, Italy and Spain. Sources were T cells, B-cell-depleted T cells, or PBMCs; the material itself was cDNA or gDNA.

Germline values: CDR1 MDHEN, CDR2 SYDVKM. The CDR3 totals 15 residues. Original processing notes: Estimates of nucleated cell counts were drawn from the amplification of reference gene primers. Assay: immunoSEQ multiplex PCR; the TCRdb copy retains only in-frame clones and omits some. The V and J calls and clone size come from that table; D and trimming were worked out from the DNA. The table has about 76,000 clones, roughly 88% seen once. The genes are TRBV28 and TRBJ2-6; 7 nucleotides align to TRBD1. This clonotype originated in a man aged 50 to 59 with active COVID-19. The sample taken for sequencing was peripheral blood. The CDR3 DNA is TGTGCACTGGGACAGTCAAACTCTGGGGCCAACGTCCTGACTTTC. Its translation is CALGQSNSGANVLTF. The variable domain in full, completed from reference TRBV28 and TRBJ2-6, reads DVKVTQSSRYLVKRTGEKVFLECVQDMDHENMFWYRQDPGLGLRLIYFSYDVKMKEKGDIPEGYSVSREKKERFSLILESASTNQTSMYLCALGQSNSGANVLTFGAGSRLTVL.